This is a list of T cell receptor beta chains from one sample in a study of OX40 agonist ivuxolimab in advanced cancers. Here immunoSEQ multiplex PCR was the method, and the copy in TCRdb shows in-frame clones only, minus some. Of 46,000 or so clones in the sample, around 87% were seen once. Specimen: CD4+ or CD8+ T cells sorted from blood, collected in a trial of the OX40 agonist ivuxolimab. The receptors were gathered from an adult with an advanced solid tumor such as melanoma, head and neck, liver or kidney cancer. Both conserved end residues are part of each CDR3. Fields, in order: V gene, D gene, CDR3 protein. The D gene is left open where the match is weak.

TRBV4-3	-	CASSQEQRPYGYTF
TRBV27	-	CASWGAGPYEQYF
TRBV6-5	-	CASRTGTESNEQFF
TRBV9	-	CASSGEAYEQYF
TRBV27	-	CASSLGLDTQYF
TRBV15	-	CATSRVAGRVYTF
TRBV6-5	-	CASSYSTPPGPYGYTF
TRBV28	-	CASTGTFYGYTF
TRBV11-2	TRBD2	CASRGTSSYEQYF
TRBV28	-	CASSTRGYGYTF
TRBV6-5	-	CASSSRLSSYNEQFF
TRBV11-1	-	CASSLVSGANTEAFF
TRBV7-3	TRBD1	CASSLGGQGSDEQFF
TRBV19	TRBD1	CASSLSLETGGGYTF
TRBV2	TRBD1	CASRAGTGTEAFF
TRBV7-6	TRBD2	CASSTKMPGTSGKETQYF
TRBV7-8	TRBD2	CASSSLAAYEQYF
TRBV28	TRBD1	CASSSWGGQGLPNYGYTF
TRBV7-9	TRBD2	CASSLGTSGELYNEQFF
TRBV27	TRBD2	CASSLFASGGQETQYF
TRBV14	-	CASSQVGISSSYNEQFF
TRBV15	-	CATSSPTGTGELFF
TRBV14	-	CASSQDHFRDRTYEQYF
TRBV30	TRBD1	CAWSGDRHAGGYTF